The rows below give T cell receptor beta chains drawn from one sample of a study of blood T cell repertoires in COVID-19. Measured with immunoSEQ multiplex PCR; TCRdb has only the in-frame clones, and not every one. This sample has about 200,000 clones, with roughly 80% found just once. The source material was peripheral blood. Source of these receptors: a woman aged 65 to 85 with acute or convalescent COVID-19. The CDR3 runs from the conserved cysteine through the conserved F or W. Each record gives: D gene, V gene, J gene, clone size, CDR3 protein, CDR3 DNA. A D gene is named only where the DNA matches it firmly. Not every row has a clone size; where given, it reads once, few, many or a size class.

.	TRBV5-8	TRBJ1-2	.	CASSQARDYFPYGYTF	TGTGCCAGCAGTCAAGCCCGGGACTATTTTCCCTATGGCTACACCTTC
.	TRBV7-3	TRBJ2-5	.	CASSLTGTRSTQYF	TGTGCCAGCAGCTTAACGGGGACAAGGAGTACCCAGTACTTC
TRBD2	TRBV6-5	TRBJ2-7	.	CASSYSTGGAEQYF	TGTGCCAGCAGTTACTCGACCGGGGGGGCCGAGCAGTACTTC
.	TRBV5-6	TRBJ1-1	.	CASSRAGEPTEAFF	TGTGCCAGCAGCCGCGCCGGGGAACCCACTGAAGCTTTCTTT
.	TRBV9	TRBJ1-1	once	CASSQAVNTEAFF	TGTGCCAGCAGCCAGGCTGTTAACACTGAAGCTTTCTTT
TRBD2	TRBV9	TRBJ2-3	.	CASGTSPFTDTQYF	TGTGCCAGCGGGACTAGCCCATTCACAGATACGCAGTATTTT
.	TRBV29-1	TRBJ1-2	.	CSVGDGYTF	TGCAGCGTGGGAGATGGCTACACCTTC
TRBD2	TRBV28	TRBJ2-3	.	CASSLASGNTDTQYF	TGTGCCAGCAGTTTAGCTAGCGGTAACACAGATACGCAGTATTTT
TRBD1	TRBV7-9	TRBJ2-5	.	CASSYGQVKGQETQYF	TGTGCCAGCAGCTACGGACAGGTTAAAGGGCAAGAGACCCAGTACTTC
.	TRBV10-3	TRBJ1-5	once	CAISESRGSNQPQHF	TGTGCCATCAGTGAGTCAAGGGGGAGCAATCAGCCCCAGCATTTT
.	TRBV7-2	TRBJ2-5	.	CASSSAQRSLRTQYF	TGTGCCAGCAGCTCGGCCCAGCGGTCCTTAAGGACCCAGTACTTC
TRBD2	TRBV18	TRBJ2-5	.	CASSPGLAGERETQYF	TGTGCCAGCTCACCGGGACTAGCGGGAGAACGAGAGACCCAGTACTTC
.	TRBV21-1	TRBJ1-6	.	CASSKFKDRAWHSPLHF	TGTGCCAGCAGCAAGTTTAAGGACAGGGCCTGGCATTCACCCCTCCACTTT
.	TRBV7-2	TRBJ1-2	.	CASSPPDDSNYGYTF	TGTGCCAGCAGCCCCCCAGACGACAGCAACTATGGCTACACCTTC
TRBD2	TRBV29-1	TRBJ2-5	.	CSVDLAGVKETQYF	TGCAGCGTTGACCTAGCGGGAGTAAAAGAGACCCAGTACTTC
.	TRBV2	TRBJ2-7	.	CASSDAGEQYF	TGTGCCAGCAGTGACGCGGGGGAGCAGTACTTC
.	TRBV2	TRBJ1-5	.	CASSEARLDQPQHF	TGTGCCAGCAGTGAAGCGCGGTTGGATCAGCCCCAGCATTTT
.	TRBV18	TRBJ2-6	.	CASSPLRDSGANVLTF	TGTGCCAGCTCACCCCTCCGGGATTCTGGGGCCAACGTCCTGACTTTC
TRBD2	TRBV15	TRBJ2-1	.	CATSSRIGGTSGTYEQFF	TGTGCCACCAGCAGCAGGATTGGGGGGACTAGCGGGACGTATGAGCAGTTCTTC
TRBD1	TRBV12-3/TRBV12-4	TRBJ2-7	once	CASSWTGDYEQYF	TGTGCCAGCAGCTGGACAGGGGACTACGAGCAGTACTTC
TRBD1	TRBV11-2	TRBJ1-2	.	CASSSTDRANYGYTF	TGTGCCAGCAGCTCAACAGACAGGGCTAACTATGGCTACACCTTC
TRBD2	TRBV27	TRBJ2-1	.	CASSGSAGAAYNEQFF	TGTGCCAGCAGTGGATCAGCGGGAGCCGCGTACAATGAGCAGTTCTTC
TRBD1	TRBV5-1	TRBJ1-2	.	CASSSGQGLLPYGYTF	TGCGCCAGCAGCTCGGGACAGGGCCTCCTCCCCTATGGCTACACCTTC
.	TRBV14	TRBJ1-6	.	CASSHQGKGSPLHF	TGTGCCAGCAGCCATCAGGGGAAAGGGTCACCCCTCCACTTT
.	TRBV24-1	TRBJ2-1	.	CATSGPQGTEQFF	TGTGCCACCAGTGGGCCCCAGGGGACAGAGCAGTTCTTC
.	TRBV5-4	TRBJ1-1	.	CASSTGHDTEAFF	TGTGCCAGCAGCACTGGACATGACACTGAAGCTTTCTTT